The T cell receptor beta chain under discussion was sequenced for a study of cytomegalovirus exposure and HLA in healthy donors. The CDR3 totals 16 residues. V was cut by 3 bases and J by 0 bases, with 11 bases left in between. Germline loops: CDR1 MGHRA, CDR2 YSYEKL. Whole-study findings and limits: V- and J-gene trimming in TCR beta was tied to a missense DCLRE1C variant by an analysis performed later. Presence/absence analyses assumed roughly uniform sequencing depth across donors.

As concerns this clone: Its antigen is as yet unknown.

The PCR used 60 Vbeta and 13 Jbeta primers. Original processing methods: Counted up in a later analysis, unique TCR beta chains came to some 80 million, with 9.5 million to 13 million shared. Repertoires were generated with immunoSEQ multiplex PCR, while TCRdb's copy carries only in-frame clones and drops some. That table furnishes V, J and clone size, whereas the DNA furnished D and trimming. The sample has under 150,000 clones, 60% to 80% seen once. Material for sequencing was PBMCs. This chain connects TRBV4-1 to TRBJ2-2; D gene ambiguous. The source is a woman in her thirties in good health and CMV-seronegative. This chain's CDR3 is CASSHRELANTGELFF. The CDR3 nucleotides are TGCGCCAGCAGCCATCGAGAGCTAGCGAACACCGGGGAGCTGTTTTTT.